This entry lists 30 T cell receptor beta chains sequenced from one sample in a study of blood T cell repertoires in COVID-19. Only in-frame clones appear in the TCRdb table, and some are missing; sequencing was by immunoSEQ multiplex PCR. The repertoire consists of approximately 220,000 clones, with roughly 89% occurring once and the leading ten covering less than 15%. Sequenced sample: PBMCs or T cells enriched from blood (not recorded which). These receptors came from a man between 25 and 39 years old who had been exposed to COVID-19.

The CDR3 DNA reads TGTGCCAGTAAAGGAGCTATCAATTGGGTTGGTGATGGCTACACCTTC. It is translated as CASKGAINWVGDGYTF. The chain recombines TRBV19 with TRBJ1-2; D gene ambiguous. There are 16 residues in the CDR3. The germline V gene has CDR1 LNHDA and CDR2 SQIVND (reference sequence). The ends were cut back, 7 bases at V and 6 bases at J, with 24 bases in the middle.

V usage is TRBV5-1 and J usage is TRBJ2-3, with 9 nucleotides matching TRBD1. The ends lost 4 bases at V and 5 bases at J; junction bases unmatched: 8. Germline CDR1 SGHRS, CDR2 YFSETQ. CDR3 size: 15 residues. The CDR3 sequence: CASSHTGGAEDTQYF. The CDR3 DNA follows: TGCGCCAGCAGCCACACAGGGGGCGCTGAAGATACGCAGTATTTT.

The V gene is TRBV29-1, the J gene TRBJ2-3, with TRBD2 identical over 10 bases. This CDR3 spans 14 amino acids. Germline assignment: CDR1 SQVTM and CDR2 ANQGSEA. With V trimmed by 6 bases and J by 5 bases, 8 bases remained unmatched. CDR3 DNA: TGCAGCGTCGTCCTAGCGGGGGCCCTAGATACGCAGTATTTT. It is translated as CSVVLAGALDTQYF.

DNA for the CDR3: TGTGCCAGCCGAGAGACAACTGGAAACACCATATATTTT. As protein: CASRETTGNTIYF. The chain couples TRBV6-5 to TRBJ1-3; D unresolved. Germline lookup yields CDR1 MNHEY and CDR2 SVGAGI. Trimming removed 8 bases from V and 2 bases from J, with 10 bases in between. The CDR3 is 13 amino acids.

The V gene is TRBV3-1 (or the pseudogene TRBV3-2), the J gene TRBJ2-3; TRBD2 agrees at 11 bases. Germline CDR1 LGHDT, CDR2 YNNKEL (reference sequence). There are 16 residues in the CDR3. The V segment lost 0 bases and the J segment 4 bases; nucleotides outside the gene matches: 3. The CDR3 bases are TGTGCCAGCAGCCAAGACACTAGCGGGGGCTCAGATACGCAGTATTTT. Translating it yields CASSQDTSGGSDTQYF.

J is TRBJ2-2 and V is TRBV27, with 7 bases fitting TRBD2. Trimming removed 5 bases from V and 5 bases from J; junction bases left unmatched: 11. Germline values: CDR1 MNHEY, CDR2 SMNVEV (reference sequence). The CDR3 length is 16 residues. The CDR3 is CASSPFGLVVTGELFF. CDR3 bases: TGTGCCAGCAGTCCTTTCGGACTAGTTGTGACCGGGGAGCTGTTTTTT.

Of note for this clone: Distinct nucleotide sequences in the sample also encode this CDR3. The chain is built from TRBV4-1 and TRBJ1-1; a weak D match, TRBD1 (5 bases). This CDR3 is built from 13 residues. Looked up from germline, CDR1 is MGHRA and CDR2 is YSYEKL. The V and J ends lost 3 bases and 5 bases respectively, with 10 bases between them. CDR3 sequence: CASSQGLDTEAFF. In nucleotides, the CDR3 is TGCGCCAGCAGCCAGGGGCTGGATACTGAAGCTTTCTTT.

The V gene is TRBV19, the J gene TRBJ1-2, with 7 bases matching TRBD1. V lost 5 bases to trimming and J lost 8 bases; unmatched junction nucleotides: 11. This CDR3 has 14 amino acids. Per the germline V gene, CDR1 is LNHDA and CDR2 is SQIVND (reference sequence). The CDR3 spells CASSPTTGPRGYTF. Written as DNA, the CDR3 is TGTGCCAGTAGTCCCACGACAGGGCCTAGGGGCTACACCTTC.

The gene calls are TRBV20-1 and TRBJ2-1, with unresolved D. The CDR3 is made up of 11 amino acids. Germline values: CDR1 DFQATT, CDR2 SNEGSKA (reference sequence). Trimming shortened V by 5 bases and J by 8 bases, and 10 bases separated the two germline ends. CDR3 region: CSASSVDEQFF. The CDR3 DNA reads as TGCAGTGCTTCCTCGGTCGATGAGCAGTTCTTC.

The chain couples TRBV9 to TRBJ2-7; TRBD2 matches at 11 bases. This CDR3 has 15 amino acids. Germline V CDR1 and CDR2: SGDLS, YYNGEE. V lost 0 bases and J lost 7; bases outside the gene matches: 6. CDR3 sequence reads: CASSVVAGGPREQYF. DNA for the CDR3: TGTGCCAGCAGCGTAGTAGCGGGGGGGCCTCGGGAGCAGTACTTC. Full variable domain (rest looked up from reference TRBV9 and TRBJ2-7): DSGVTQTPKHLITATGQRVTLRCSPRSGDLSVYWYQQSLDQGLQFLIQYYNGEERAKGNILERFSAQQFPDLHSELNLSSLELGDSALYFCASSVVAGGPREQYFGPGTRLTVT.

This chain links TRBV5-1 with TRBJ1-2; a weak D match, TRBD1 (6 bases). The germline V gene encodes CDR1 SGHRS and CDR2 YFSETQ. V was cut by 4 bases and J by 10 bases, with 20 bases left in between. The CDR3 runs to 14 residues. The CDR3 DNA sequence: TGCGCCAGCAGCCATGGACAGAAAGGGTTTGACTACACCTTC. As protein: CASSHGQKGFDYTF.

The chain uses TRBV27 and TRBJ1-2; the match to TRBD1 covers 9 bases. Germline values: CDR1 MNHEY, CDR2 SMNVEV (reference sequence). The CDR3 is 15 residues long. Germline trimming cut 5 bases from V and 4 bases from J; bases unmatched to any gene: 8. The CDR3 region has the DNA TGTGCCAGCAGTGTCACCGGGACAGGGCGCTATGGCTACACCTTC. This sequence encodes CASSVTGTGRYGYTF.

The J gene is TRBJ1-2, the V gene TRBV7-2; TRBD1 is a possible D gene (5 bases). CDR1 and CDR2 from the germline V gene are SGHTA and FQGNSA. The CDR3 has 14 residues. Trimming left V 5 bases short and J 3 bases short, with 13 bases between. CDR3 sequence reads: CASSAPGAYYGYTF. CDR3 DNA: TGTGCCAGCAGCGCCCCTGGGGCGTACTATGGCTACACCTTC.

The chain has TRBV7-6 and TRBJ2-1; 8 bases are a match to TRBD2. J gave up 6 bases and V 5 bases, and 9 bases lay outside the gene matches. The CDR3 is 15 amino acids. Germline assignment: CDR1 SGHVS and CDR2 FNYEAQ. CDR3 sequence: CASSLTPSGFNEQFF. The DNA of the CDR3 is TGTGCCAGCAGCCTAACGCCTAGCGGGTTCAATGAGCAGTTCTTC.

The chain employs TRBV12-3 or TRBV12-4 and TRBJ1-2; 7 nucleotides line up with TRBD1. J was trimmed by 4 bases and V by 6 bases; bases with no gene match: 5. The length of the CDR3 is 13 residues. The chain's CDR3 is CASRNRGLYGYTF. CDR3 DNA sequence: TGTGCCAGCAGGAACAGGGGACTCTATGGCTACACCTTC.

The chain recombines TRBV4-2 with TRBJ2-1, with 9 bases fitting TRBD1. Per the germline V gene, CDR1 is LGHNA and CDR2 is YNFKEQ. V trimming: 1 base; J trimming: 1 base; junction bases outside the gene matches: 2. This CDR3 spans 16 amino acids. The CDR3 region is CASSQGGTGSYNEQFF. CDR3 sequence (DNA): TGTGCCAGCAGCCAAGGTGGGACAGGGTCCTACAATGAGCAGTTCTTC.

The chain's CDR3 is CASSSPPSGVQETQYF. The DNA for the CDR3 is TGTGCCAGCAGCTCACCCCCCAGCGGGGTACAAGAGACCCAGTACTTC. The genes are TRBV7-2 and TRBJ2-5; 7 nucleotides line up with TRBD2. The V gene end was trimmed by 4 bases and the J gene end by 2 bases; junction bases not matched to a gene: 10. Germline V gives CDR1 SGHTA, CDR2 FQGNSA. This CDR3 is built from 16 residues.

The CDR3 DNA reads as TGTGCCAGCAGCACCCCGCAGCGGGGGTCGAACAATGAGCAGTTCTTC. It specifies CASSTPQRGSNNEQFF. V gene TRBV9 combines with J gene TRBJ2-1, with 8 bases fitting TRBD2. Trimming removed 4 bases from V and 5 bases from J; junction bases left unmatched: 11. Germline V gene sequence: CDR1 SGDLS, CDR2 YYNGEE. The CDR3 spans 16 residues.

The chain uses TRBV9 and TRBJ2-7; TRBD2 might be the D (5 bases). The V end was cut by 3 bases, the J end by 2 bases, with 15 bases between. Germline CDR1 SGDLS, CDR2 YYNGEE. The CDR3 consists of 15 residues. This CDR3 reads CASSATTDGTYEQYF. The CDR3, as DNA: TGTGCCAGCAGCGCTACAACGGACGGGACCTACGAGCAGTACTTC.

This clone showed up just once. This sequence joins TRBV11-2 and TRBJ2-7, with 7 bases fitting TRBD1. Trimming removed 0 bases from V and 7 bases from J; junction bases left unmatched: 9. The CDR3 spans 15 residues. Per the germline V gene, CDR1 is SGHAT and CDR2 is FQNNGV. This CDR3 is CASSLEAGGSREQYF. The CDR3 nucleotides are TGTGCCAGCAGCTTAGAGGCAGGGGGATCGAGGGAGCAGTACTTC.

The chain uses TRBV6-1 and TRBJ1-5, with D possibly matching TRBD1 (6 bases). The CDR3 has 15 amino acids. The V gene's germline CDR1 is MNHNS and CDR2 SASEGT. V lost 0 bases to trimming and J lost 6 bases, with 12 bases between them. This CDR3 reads CASSEAVTGTQPQHF. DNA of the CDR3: TGTGCCAGCAGTGAAGCGGTGACAGGTACTCAGCCCCAGCATTTT.

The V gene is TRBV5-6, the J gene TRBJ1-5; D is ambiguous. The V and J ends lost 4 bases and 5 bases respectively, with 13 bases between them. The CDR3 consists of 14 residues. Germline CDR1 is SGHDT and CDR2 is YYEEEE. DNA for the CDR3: TGTGCCAGCAGCACACCGAACGGGGATCAGCCCCAGCATTTT. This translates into CASSTPNGDQPQHF.

CDR3 protein: CASHNEVYGYTF. Written as DNA, the CDR3 is TGCGCCAGCCATAACGAGGTCTATGGCTACACCTTC. The rearrangement links TRBV5-1 to TRBJ1-2, with D uncertain. V gave up 7 bases and J gave up 4 bases, with 11 bases separating them. Germline CDR1 is SGHRS and CDR2 is YFSETQ. The length of the CDR3 is 12 residues.

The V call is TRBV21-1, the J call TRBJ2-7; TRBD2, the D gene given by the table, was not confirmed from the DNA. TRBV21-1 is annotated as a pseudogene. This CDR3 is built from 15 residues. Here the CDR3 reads CASRNSGESSYEQYF. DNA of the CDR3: TGTGCCAGCAGAAATAGCGGGGAGAGCTCCTACGAGCAGTACTTC.

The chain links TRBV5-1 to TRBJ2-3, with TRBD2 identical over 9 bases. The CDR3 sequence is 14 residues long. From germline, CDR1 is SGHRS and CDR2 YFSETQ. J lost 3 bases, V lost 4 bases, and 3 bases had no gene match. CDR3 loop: CASSAGGRTDTQYF. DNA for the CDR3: TGCGCCAGCAGCGCGGGGGGGCGAACAGATACGCAGTATTTT.

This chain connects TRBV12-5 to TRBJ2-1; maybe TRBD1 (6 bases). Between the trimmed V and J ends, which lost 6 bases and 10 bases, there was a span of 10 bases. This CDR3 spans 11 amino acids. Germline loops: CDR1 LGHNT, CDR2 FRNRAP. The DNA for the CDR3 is TGTGCTAGTGGCCTTGACAGGGAGCAGTTCTTC. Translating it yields CASGLDREQFF.

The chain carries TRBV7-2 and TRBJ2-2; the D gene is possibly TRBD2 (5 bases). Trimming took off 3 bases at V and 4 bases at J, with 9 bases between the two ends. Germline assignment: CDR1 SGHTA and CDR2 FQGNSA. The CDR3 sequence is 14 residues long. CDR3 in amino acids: CASSFRAGTGELFF. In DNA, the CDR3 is TGTGCCAGCAGCTTTAGGGCGGGCACCGGGGAGCTGTTTTTT.

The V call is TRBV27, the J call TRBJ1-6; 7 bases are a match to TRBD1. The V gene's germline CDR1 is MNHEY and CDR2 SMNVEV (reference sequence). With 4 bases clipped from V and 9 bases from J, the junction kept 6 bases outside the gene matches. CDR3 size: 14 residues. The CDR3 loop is CASSSGTASSPLHF. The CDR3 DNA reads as TGTGCCAGCAGTTCCGGGACAGCGAGTTCACCCCTCCACTTT.

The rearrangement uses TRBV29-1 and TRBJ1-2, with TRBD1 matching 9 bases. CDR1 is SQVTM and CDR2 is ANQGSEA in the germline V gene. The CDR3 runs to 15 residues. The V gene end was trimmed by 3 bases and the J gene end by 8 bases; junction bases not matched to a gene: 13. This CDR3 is CSVEGGRDRVVGYTF. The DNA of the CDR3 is TGCAGCGTTGAGGGTGGACGGGACAGGGTCGTCGGCTACACCTTC.

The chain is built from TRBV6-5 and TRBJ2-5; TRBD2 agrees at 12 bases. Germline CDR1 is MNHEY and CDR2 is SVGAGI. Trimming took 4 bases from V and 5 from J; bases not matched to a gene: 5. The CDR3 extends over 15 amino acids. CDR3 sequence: CASSSLAGGRETQYF. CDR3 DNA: TGTGCCAGCAGTTCTCTAGCGGGGGGGCGCGAGACCCAGTACTTC.